The present TCR beta chain was sequenced within a study of immune evolution from preneoplasia to lung adenocarcinoma. Each case's diagnosis was confirmed by two pathologists on H&E. Premalignant or tumor cells were enriched by macro-dissection after pathologic assessment. Assay: immunoSEQ multiplex PCR; the TCRdb copy retains only in-frame clones and omits some. Of several thousand clones detected, over 75% appear once; the ten largest clones hold about 2.7%. The trim removed 5 bases at V and 5 bases at J, leaving 2 bases unmatched. Germline CDR1 is LNHDA and CDR2 is SQIVND (reference sequence). CDR3 size: 13 residues.

V and J are TRBV19 and TRBJ2-2, with TRBD2 identical over 7 bases. Sequencing was done on a sample of FFPE invasive lung adenocarcinoma tissue. The TCR was taken from a person aged 45 to 60 with lung adenocarcinoma. CDR3 region: CASSRGVTGELFF. In DNA, the CDR3 is TGTGCCAGTAGTCGGGGGGTGACCGGGGAGCTGTTTTTT.